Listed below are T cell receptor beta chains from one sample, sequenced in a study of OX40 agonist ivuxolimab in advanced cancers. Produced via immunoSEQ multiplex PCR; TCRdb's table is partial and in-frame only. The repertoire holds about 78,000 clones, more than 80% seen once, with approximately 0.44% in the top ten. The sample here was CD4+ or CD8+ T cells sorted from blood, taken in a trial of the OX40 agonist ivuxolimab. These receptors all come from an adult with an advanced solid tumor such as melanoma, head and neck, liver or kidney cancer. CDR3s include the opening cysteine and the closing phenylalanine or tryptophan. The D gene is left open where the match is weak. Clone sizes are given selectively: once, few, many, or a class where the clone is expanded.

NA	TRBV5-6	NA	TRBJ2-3	CASSLRQLRDTQYF	TGTGCCAGCAGCCTAAGACAGCTTCGGGATACGCAGTATTTT
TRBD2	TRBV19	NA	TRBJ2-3	CASSAIAGGSTDTQYF	TGTGCCAGTAGTGCTATAGCGGGAGGGAGCACAGATACGCAGTATTTT
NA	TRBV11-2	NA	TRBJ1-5	CASSLAYGGQPQHF	TGTGCCAGCAGCTTGGCCTACGGGGGACAGCCCCAGCATTTT
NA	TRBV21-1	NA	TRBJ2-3	CASSKISKRGRGSTDTQYF	TGTGCCAGCAGCAAAATATCTAAGCGGGGCAGGGGGAGCACAGATACGCAGTATTTT
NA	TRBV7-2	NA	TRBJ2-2	CASSPFSGELFF	TGTGCCAGCAGCCCCTTTTCCGGGGAGCTGTTTTTT
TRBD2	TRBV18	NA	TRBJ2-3	CASSRFSGVSTDTQYF	TGTGCCAGCTCACGGTTTAGCGGGGTGAGCACAGATACGCAGTATTTT
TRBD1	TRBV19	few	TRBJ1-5	CASRSDRVGDQPQHF	TGTGCCAGTAGATCGGACAGGGTTGGGGATCAGCCCCAGCATTTT
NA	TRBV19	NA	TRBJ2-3	CASSPLSGAQYF	TGTGCCAGTAGTCCACTCTCAGGGGCGCAGTATTTT
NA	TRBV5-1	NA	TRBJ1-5	CASSLSSGNYQPQHF	TGCGCCAGCAGCTTATCTTCAGGGAATTATCAGCCCCAGCATTTT
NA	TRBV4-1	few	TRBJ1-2	CASSQGPIVEHYGYTF	TGCGCCAGCAGCCAAGGGCCGATTGTTGAGCACTATGGCTACACCTTC
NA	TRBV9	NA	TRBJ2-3	CASSVEARGADTQYF	TGTGCCAGCAGCGTAGAGGCCAGAGGAGCAGATACGCAGTATTTT
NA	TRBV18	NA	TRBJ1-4	CASSPPGGWLFF	TGTGCCAGCTCACCACCGGGGGGTTGGCTGTTTTTT
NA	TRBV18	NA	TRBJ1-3	CASSRERAGNTIYF	TGTGCCAGCTCCCGGGAAAGGGCTGGAAACACCATATATTTT
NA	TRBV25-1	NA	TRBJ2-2	CASSEYGTGELFF	TGTGCCAGCAGTGAATATGGAACCGGGGAGCTGTTTTTT
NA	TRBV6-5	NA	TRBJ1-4	CASSYALNEKLFF	TGTGCCAGCAGTTACGCCCTTAATGAAAAACTGTTTTTT
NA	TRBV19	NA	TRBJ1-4	CASSIVSHFNEKLFF	TGTGCCAGTAGTATCGTCTCCCACTTTAATGAAAAACTGTTTTTT
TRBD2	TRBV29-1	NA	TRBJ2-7	CSVEWTSGSEQYF	TGCAGCGTTGAATGGACTAGCGGGTCCGAGCAGTACTTC
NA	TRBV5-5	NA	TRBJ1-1	CASSFNGIGTEAFF	TGTGCCAGCAGCTTTAACGGGATAGGCACTGAAGCTTTCTTT
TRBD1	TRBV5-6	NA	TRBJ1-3	CASSHRQGGDTIYF	TGTGCCAGCAGCCACCGACAGGGGGGAGACACCATATATTTT
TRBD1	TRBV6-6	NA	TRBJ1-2	CASSYVAGGHGYTF	TGTGCCAGCAGTTACGTGGCAGGGGGTCATGGCTACACCTTC
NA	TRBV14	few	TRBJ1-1	CASSQAAGNTEAFF	TGTGCCAGCAGCCAAGCAGCGGGGAACACTGAAGCTTTCTTT
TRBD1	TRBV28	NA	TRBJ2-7	CASSPRQGVVFEQYF	TGTGCCAGCAGTCCCAGACAGGGAGTGGTTTTTGAGCAGTACTTC
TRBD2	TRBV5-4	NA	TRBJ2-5	CASSLIALAGSYQETQYF	TGTGCCAGCAGCTTGATCGCTCTAGCGGGATCGTACCAAGAGACCCAGTACTTC
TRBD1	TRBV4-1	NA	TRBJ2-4	CASSQEDRAKNIQYF	TGCGCCAGCAGCCAAGAGGACAGGGCGAAAAACATTCAGTACTTC
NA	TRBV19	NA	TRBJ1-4	CASSIVGHLEEKLFF	TGTGCCAGTAGTATAGTAGGGCATCTCGAGGAAAAACTGTTTTTT
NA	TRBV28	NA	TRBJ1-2	CASSRSKVSSSGYTF	TGTGCCAGCAGTCGATCAAAGGTCTCCTCCAGTGGCTACACCTTC
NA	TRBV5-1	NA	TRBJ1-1	CASSLVRGSNTEAFF	TGCGCCAGCAGCTTGGTGAGAGGGAGTAACACTGAAGCTTTCTTT
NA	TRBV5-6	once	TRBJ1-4	CASSLRATDATNEKLFF	TGTGCCAGCAGCCTACGGGCTACAGACGCAACTAATGAAAAACTGTTTTTT
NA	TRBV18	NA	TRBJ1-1	CASSGEAEAFF	TGTGCCAGCTCAGGGGAGGCTGAAGCTTTCTTT
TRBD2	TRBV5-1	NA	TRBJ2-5	CASSSYSGRAETQYF	TGCGCCAGCAGCTCCTATAGCGGGAGGGCAGAGACCCAGTACTTC
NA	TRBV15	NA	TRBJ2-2	CATSRGQRTGELFF	TGTGCCACCAGCAGAGGACAAAGAACCGGGGAGCTGTTTTTT
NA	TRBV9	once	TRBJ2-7	CASSVAAQTYEQYF	TGTGCCAGCAGCGTAGCGGCCCAGACCTACGAGCAGTACTTC
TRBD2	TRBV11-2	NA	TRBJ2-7	CASWGLAGSYEQYF	TGTGCCAGCTGGGGACTAGCGGGTTCCTACGAGCAGTACTTC
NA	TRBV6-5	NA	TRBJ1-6	CASSTPGGNSPLHF	TGTGCCAGCAGTACCCCTGGGGGTAATTCACCCCTCCACTTT
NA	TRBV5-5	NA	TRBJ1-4	CASSFSGSQSEKLFF	TGTGCCAGCAGCTTTTCTGGCAGCCAAAGCGAAAAACTGTTTTTT
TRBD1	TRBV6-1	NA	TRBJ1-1	CATAGTGARAFF	TGTGCCACCGCAGGGACAGGGGCTCGAGCTTTCTTT
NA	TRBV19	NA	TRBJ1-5	CASGRRGQPQHF	TGTGCCAGTGGACGTCGGGGTCAGCCCCAGCATTTT
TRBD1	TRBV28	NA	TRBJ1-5	CASSSPGQYFLSNQPQHF	TGTGCCAGCAGTTCCCCGGGACAGTATTTCCTAAGCAATCAGCCCCAGCATTTT
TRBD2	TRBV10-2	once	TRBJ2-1	CASSGLAGGGSYNEQFF	TGCGCCAGCAGTGGCCTAGCGGGGGGAGGCTCCTACAATGAGCAGTTCTTC
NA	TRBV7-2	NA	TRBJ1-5	CASSLVNSNQPQHF	TGTGCCAGCAGCTTAGTGAACTCTAATCAGCCCCAGCATTTT
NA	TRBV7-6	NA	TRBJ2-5	CASSPPGETQYF	TGTGCCAGCAGCCCACCGGGGGAGACCCAGTACTTC
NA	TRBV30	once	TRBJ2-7	CAWSQGAEQYF	TGTGCCTGGAGTCAAGGAGCGGAGCAGTACTTC
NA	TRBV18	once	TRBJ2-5	CASSPIGRETQYF	TGTGCCAGCTCTCCCATCGGTCGAGAGACCCAGTACTTC
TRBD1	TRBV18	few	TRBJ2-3	CASSRDGTGLRRDTQYF	TGTGCCAGCTCACGGGATGGGACAGGCCTGCGTAGAGATACGCAGTATTTT
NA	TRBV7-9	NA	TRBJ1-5	CASSRGAGSGIRNQPQHF	TGTGCCAGCAGCCGAGGTGCGGGGTCTGGCATTAGGAATCAGCCCCAGCATTTT
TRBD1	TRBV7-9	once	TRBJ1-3	CASSYTGDGGNTIYF	TGTGCCAGCAGCTATACAGGGGATGGAGGAAACACCATATATTTT
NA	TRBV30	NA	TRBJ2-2	CAWTSGPNTGELFF	TGTGCCTGGACAAGCGGACCGAACACCGGGGAGCTGTTTTTT
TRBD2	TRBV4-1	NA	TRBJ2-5	CASSQGLAGGPSSETQYF	TGCGCCAGCAGCCAAGGTCTAGCGGGAGGGCCATCGTCAGAGACCCAGTACTTC